The 28 T cell receptor beta chains presented below share a single source sample, sequenced in a study of blood T cell repertoires in COVID-19. Assay: immunoSEQ multiplex PCR; the TCRdb copy retains only in-frame clones and omits some. This table has about 480,000 clones, roughly nine tenths appearing once. Sequencing input: peripheral blood. These TCRs come from a woman aged 45 to 65 with COVID-19, enrolled during active disease.

The rearrangement joins TRBV2 to TRBJ1-2, with no clear D. The germline V and J ends were trimmed by 0 bases and 2 bases, with 7 bases remaining between them. Per the germline V gene, CDR1 is SNHLY and CDR2 is FYNNEI. The CDR3 extends over 14 amino acids. In nucleotides, the CDR3 is TGTGCCAGCAGTGAAGCGCGAGGAAACTATGGCTACACCTTC. Amino acids: CASSEARGNYGYTF.

This clone was recorded a few times. The gene calls are TRBV19 and TRBJ1-2; the match to TRBD1 covers 7 bases. Unmatched junction bases numbered 3, after V lost 5 bases and J lost 6 bases. CDR1 LNHDA and CDR2 SQIVND come from the germline V gene (reference sequence). CDR3 length: 12 amino acids. The DNA of the CDR3 is TGTGCCAGTAGTGGGGGGACAGATGGCTACACCTTC. This gives the protein CASSGGTDGYTF.

This clone has only one observation. CDR3 nucleotides: TGTGCCAGCTCAGCGACCCAGGGCGCCTACGAGCAGTACTTC. Protein: CASSATQGAYEQYF. The V and J genes are TRBV18 and TRBJ2-7, with D possibly matching TRBD1 (5 bases). Germline V gives CDR1 KGHSH, CDR2 LQKENI. V was shortened by 5 bases and J by 2 bases, with 13 bases between the two germline ends. CDR3 length: 14 residues.

The chain has TRBV7-3 and TRBJ1-2, with D hard to call. The V end lost 2 bases, the J end lost 5 bases, and 9 bases lay between the germline ends. CDR3 length: 13 residues. Germline V lookup: CDR1 SGHTA, CDR2 FQGTGA. CDR3 in DNA: TGTGCCAGCAGCTTAGGCCAGTTTTATGGCTACACCTTC. As protein: CASSLGQFYGYTF.

The chain is built from TRBV30 and TRBJ2-3, with D perhaps TRBD2 (5 bases). Per germline, CDR1 GTSNPN and CDR2 SVGIG (reference sequence). The CDR3 loop spans 14 amino acids. The ends were cut back, 4 bases at V and 5 bases at J, with 16 bases in the middle. DNA for the CDR3: TGTGCCTGGACCCGAGGGCTAGCTGAAGATACGCAGTATTTT. Translating it yields CAWTRGLAEDTQYF.

A single count supports this clone. This sequence joins TRBV7-3 and TRBJ2-1; TRBD2 matches 8 bases. J was trimmed by 7 bases and V by 1 base; bases with no gene match: 6. The CDR3 runs to 15 residues. Per the germline V gene, CDR1 is SGHTA and CDR2 is FQGTGA. CDR3 DNA: TGTGCCAGCAGCTTAATACCGGGGGGGCCGAATGAGCAGTTCTTC. It translates to CASSLIPGGPNEQFF.

The chain links TRBV18 to TRBJ2-3; 9 bases align to TRBD1. CDR1 and CDR2 (germline): KGHSH, LQKENI. The CDR3 is 15 residues long. V shed 5 bases, J shed 5 bases, and the junction held 8 bases outside the gene matches. The CDR3 spells CASSLRNRGQDTQYF. The CDR3 DNA follows: TGTGCCAGCTCATTACGGAACAGGGGGCAAGATACGCAGTATTTT.

The chain couples TRBV27 to TRBJ2-7, with D possibly matching TRBD2 (6 bases). Germline V CDR1 and CDR2: MNHEY, SMNVEV (reference sequence). This CDR3 contains 15 residues. V dropped 6 bases and J dropped 4 bases, with 19 bases sitting between them. The CDR3 loop is CASSLYAGTEYEQYF. In DNA, the CDR3 is TGTGCCAGCAGCCTATATGCCGGGACTGAGTACGAGCAGTACTTC.

The chain carries TRBV10-1 and TRBJ2-3, with TRBD1 matching over 10 bases. This CDR3 region has 14 residues. The V segment lost 6 bases and the J segment 6 bases; nucleotides outside the gene matches: 6. Germline CDR1 is WNHNN and CDR2 is SYGVQD (reference sequence). This chain's CDR3 is CASSPTGGLDTQYF. CDR3 coding DNA: TGCGCCAGCAGCCCGACAGGGGGCCTGGATACGCAGTATTTT.

The CDR3: CVTRETGEEKLFF. The CDR3 DNA is TGTGTCACCAGGGAGACAGGGGAAGAAAAACTGTTTTTT. The gene calls are TRBV6-5 and TRBJ1-4, with TRBD1 matching over 8 bases. The CDR3 consists of 13 residues. Germline V CDR1 and CDR2: MNHEY, SVGAGI.

The chain joins TRBV4-2 to TRBJ1-1, with 8 bases matching TRBD1. Germline trimming cut 4 bases from V and 2 bases from J; bases unmatched to any gene: 9. CDR1 LGHNA and CDR2 YNFKEQ come from the germline V gene. This CDR3 contains 16 residues. The CDR3 bases are TGTGCCAGCAGCCCCCAGGACAGGGTTGAAAACACTGAAGCTTTCTTT. Translation gives CASSPQDRVENTEAFF.

The gene calls are TRBV29-1 and TRBJ2-3; D is perhaps TRBD2 (6 bases). V shed 5 bases and J shed 4 bases, with 10 bases lying between them. Looked up from germline, CDR1 is SQVTM and CDR2 is ANQGSEA. This CDR3 has 12 residues. The CDR3 here is CSVLARPDTQYF. The DNA of the CDR3 is TGCAGCGTTCTAGCGAGGCCAGATACGCAGTATTTT.

About this clone itself: This sample includes further DNA sequences coding for the same CDR3. The DNA for the CDR3 is TGCGCCAGCAGCCAGGGGCCCCAGGGTTACGAGCAGTACTTC. This encodes CASSQGPQGYEQYF. This chain links TRBV4-1 with TRBJ2-7; D is perhaps TRBD1 (5 bases). The CDR3 has 14 residues. Trimming took 3 bases from V and 4 from J, leaving 13 bases between them. Germline CDR1 reads MGHRA; CDR2 reads YSYEKL.

The chain recombines TRBV10-3 with TRBJ1-2, with 10 nucleotides matching TRBD1. The germline V gene has CDR1 ENHRY and CDR2 SYGVKD. The V and J ends lost 0 bases and 2 bases, in that order; junction bases with no gene match: 3. The CDR3 extends over 16 amino acids. CDR3 region: CAISESGDRGNYGYTF. The CDR3, as DNA: TGTGCCATCAGTGAGTCAGGGGACAGGGGAAACTATGGCTACACCTTC.

The CDR3 DNA follows: TGCGCCAGCAGCTTGCCCAGCACTGAAGCTTTCTTT. Its translation is CASSLPSTEAFF. J is TRBJ1-1 and V is TRBV5-1; D is ambiguous. The CDR3 sequence is 12 residues long. Germline V gene sequence: CDR1 SGHRS, CDR2 YFSETQ. With 1 base removed from V and 4 bases from J, the gap between germline ends came to 5 bases.

The chain has TRBV5-6 and TRBJ1-5, with 8 bases fitting TRBD1. The germline V gene encodes CDR1 SGHDT and CDR2 YYEEEE. After removal of 6 bases from V and 5 bases from J, the junction contained 16 bases not matched to a gene. The CDR3 totals 17 residues. CDR3 bases: TGTGCCAGCACCAGGGACAGGAAAAGGGGTGAGGATCAGCCCCAGCATTTT. Translated, it gives CASTRDRKRGEDQPQHF.

The rearrangement uses TRBV9 and TRBJ2-7; TRBD2 might be the D (5 bases). Germline CDR1 and CDR2: SGDLS and YYNGEE. Trimming shortened V by 0 bases and J by 7 bases, and 8 bases separated the two germline ends. This CDR3 has 12 amino acids. The CDR3 here is CASSVEPGEQYF. DNA for the CDR3: TGTGCCAGCAGCGTAGAACCGGGGGAGCAGTACTTC.

This clone was recorded only once. The gene calls are TRBV7-9 and TRBJ1-1, with D perhaps matching TRBD1 (5 bases). This CDR3 region has 15 residues. V was trimmed by 1 base and J by 2 bases, leaving 11 bases between them. Germline V gene sequence: CDR1 SEHNR, CDR2 FQNEAQ (reference sequence). The CDR3 sequence: CASSLVGRVNTEAFF. In DNA form, the CDR3 reads TGTGCCAGCAGCTTAGTAGGCAGGGTAAACACTGAAGCTTTCTTT.

The gene calls are TRBV2 and TRBJ1-1; 7 bases map to TRBD1. Germline CDR1 is SNHLY and CDR2 is FYNNEI. This CDR3 region has 14 residues. Trimming removed 6 bases from V and 0 bases from J; junction bases left unmatched: 4. The CDR3 sequence is CASSKGQLNTEAFF. The CDR3 coding sequence is TGTGCCAGCAGCAAGGGACAGTTGAACACTGAAGCTTTCTTT. The full variable domain, in which reference TRBV2 and TRBJ1-1 provide the parts outside the CDR3, is EPEVTQTPSHQVTQMGQEVILRCVPISNHLYFYWYRQILGQKVEFLVSFYNNEISEKSEIFDDQFSVERPDGSNFTLKIRSTKLEDSAMYFCASSKGQLNTEAFFGQGTRLTVV.

This chain uses TRBV11-2 with TRBJ2-7, with D perhaps matching TRBD1 (7 bases). In germline, CDR1 is SGHAT, CDR2 FQNNGV. The germline V and J ends were trimmed by 1 base and 4 bases, with 23 bases remaining between them. The CDR3 sequence is 18 residues long. This CDR3 is CASSLVPPAGGNLYEQYF. Here the CDR3 DNA reads TGTGCCAGCAGCTTAGTCCCCCCGGCAGGGGGGAATCTATACGAGCAGTACTTC. Combining the CDR3 with reference TRBV11-2 and TRBJ2-7 gives the whole variable domain EAGVAQSPRYKIIEKRQSVAFWCNPISGHATLYWYQQILGQGPKLLIQFQNNGVVDDSQLPKDRFSAERLKGVDSTLKIQPAKLEDSAVYLCASSLVPPAGGNLYEQYFGPGTRLTVT.

The table lists this clone with a few counts. V is TRBV19 and J is TRBJ1-6, with 7 bases identical to TRBD1. The V gene end was trimmed by 3 bases and the J gene end by 7 bases; junction bases not matched to a gene: 3. Germline V gene data show CDR1 as LNHDA and CDR2 as SQIVND (reference sequence). This CDR3 comprises 14 residues. CDR3 DNA: TGTGCCAGTAGTATGCCGGGACAGAATTCACCCCTCCACTTT. Protein: CASSMPGQNSPLHF.

V is TRBV28 and J is TRBJ2-3; D is unclear. Trimming pared 6 bases from V and 3 bases from J, leaving 16 bases between. This CDR3 comprises 15 residues. In germline, CDR1 is MDHEN, CDR2 SYDVKM. The CDR3 DNA is TGTGCCAGCAGCCCCCCTTCCCAGATAACAGATACGCAGTATTTT. This gives the protein CASSPPSQITDTQYF.

V is TRBV5-4 and J is TRBJ1-2; tentatively, D is TRBD1 (6 bases). Trimming took 3 bases from V and 4 from J, leaving 16 bases between them. Germline V gene data show CDR1 as SGHNT and CDR2 as YYREEE (reference sequence). The CDR3 totals 15 residues. Written as DNA, the CDR3 is TGTGCCAGCAGCTGGTCCGGGGGGGGCGGCTATGGCTACACCTTC. Its protein is CASSWSGGGGYGYTF. Using reference TRBV5-4 and TRBJ1-2 for the parts outside the CDR3, the full variable domain is ETGVTQSPTHLIKTRGQQVTLRCSSQSGHNTVSWYQQALGQGPQFIFQYYREEENGRGNFPPRFSGLQFPNYSSELNVNALELDDSALYLCASSWSGGGGYGYTFGSGTRLTVV.

This clone was observed a few times. The J gene is TRBJ2-1, the V gene TRBV6-1, with 8 bases lining up with TRBD1. The CDR3 runs to 16 residues. The germline V gene has CDR1 MNHNS and CDR2 SASEGT. Losses at the gene ends were 1 base for V and 7 bases for J; bases not matched to a gene: 9. The CDR3 coding sequence is TGTGCCAGCAGTGAAGGAGTAGGGACAGGAAATAATGAGCAGTTCTTC. Its protein is CASSEGVGTGNNEQFF.

The rearrangement uses TRBV15 and TRBJ2-7, with D hard to call. This CDR3 is 14 amino acids long. With 8 bases removed from V and 1 base from J, the gap between germline ends came to 15 bases. CDR1 LNHNV and CDR2 YYDKDF come from the germline V gene (reference sequence). CDR3 in DNA: TGTGCCACCCGCTCTGGTAGTCGATCCTACGAGCAGTACTTC. Translating gives CATRSGSRSYEQYF.

The chain combines TRBV19 with TRBJ1-2; 9 nucleotides line up with TRBD1. The CDR3 consists of 15 residues. The germline CDR1 and CDR2 sequences are LNHDA and SQIVND (reference sequence). V lost 9 bases and J lost 4; bases outside the gene matches: 12. In DNA, the CDR3 is TGTGCCAGCGCCCGTGATGGGACAGGGTCCTATGGCTACACCTTC. Translation gives CASARDGTGSYGYTF.

The chain recombines TRBV2 with TRBJ2-3; 11 bases match TRBD2. Germline CDR1 and CDR2: SNHLY and FYNNEI. The trim removed 5 bases at V and 6 bases at J, leaving 10 bases unmatched. The CDR3 loop spans 16 amino acids. CDR3 loop: CASSTDLAGGPDTQYF. CDR3 sequence (DNA): TGTGCCAGCAGTACCGATTTAGCGGGGGGGCCGGATACGCAGTATTTT.

The CDR3 DNA follows: TGTGCCATCAGCGGACCGGACAGGGGTGTTGGCTACACCTTC. Protein sequence: CAISGPDRGVGYTF. The chain carries TRBV10-3 and TRBJ1-2; the match to TRBD1 covers 9 bases. Germline V gene data show CDR1 as ENHRY and CDR2 as SYGVKD. The CDR3 runs to 14 residues. Losses at the gene ends were 6 bases for V and 7 bases for J; bases not matched to a gene: 9.